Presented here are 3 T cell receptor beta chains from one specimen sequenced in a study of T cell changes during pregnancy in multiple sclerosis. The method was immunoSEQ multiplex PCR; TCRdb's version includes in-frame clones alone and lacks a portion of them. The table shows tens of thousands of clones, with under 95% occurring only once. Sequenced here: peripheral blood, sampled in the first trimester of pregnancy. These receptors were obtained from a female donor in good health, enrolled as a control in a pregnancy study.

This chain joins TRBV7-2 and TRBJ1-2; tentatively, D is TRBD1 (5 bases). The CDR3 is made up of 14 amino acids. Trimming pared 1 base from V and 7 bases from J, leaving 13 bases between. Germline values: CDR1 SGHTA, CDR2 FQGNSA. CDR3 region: CASSLDRSGSGYTF. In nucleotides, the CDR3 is TGTGCCAGCAGCTTAGACAGGTCAGGGTCTGGCTACACCTTC.

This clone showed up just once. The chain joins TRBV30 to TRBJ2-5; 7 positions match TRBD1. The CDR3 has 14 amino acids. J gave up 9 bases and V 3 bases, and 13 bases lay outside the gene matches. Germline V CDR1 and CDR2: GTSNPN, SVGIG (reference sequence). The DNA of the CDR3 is TGTGCCTGGAGCCTCGGACAGGCTAAGGGGGCCCAGTACTTC. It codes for CAWSLGQAKGAQYF.

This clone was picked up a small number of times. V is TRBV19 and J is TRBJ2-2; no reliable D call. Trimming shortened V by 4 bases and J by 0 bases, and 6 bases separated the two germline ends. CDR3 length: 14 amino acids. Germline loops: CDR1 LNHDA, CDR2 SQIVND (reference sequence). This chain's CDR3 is CASSSGSNTGELFF. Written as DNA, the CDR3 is TGTGCCAGTAGTAGCGGATCGAACACCGGGGAGCTGTTTTTT.